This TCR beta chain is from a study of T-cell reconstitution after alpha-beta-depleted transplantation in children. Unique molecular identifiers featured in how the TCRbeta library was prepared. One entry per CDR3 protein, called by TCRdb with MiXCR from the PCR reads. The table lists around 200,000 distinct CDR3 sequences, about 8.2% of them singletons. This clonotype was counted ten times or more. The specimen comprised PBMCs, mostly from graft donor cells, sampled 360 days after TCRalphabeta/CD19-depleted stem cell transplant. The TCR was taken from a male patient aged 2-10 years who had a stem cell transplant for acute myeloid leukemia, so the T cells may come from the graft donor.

The CDR3: CASSLVASGTNTGELFF. CDR3 nucleotides: TGCGCCAGCAGCTTGGTGGCTAGCGGGACGAACACCGGGGAGCTGTTTTTT. The chain joins TRBV5-1 to TRBJ2-2; 9 bases agree with TRBD2. In germline, CDR1 is SGHRS, CDR2 YFSETQ. Losses at the gene ends were 0 bases for V and 0 bases for J; bases not matched to a gene: 3. The CDR3 covers 17 residues. Supplemented by reference TRBV5-1 and TRBJ2-2, the full variable domain reads KAGVTQTPRYLIKTRGQQVTLSCSPISGHRSVSWYQQTPGQGLQFLFEYFSETQRNKGNFPGRFSGRQFSNSRSEMNVSTLELGDSALYLCASSLVASGTNTGELFFGEGSRLTVL.